This passage covers 17 T cell receptor beta chains from one sample sequenced in a study of cytomegalovirus exposure and HLA in healthy donors. PCR involved 60 Vbeta and 13 Jbeta primers. Repertoires were generated with immunoSEQ multiplex PCR, while TCRdb's copy carries only in-frame clones and drops some. The sample consists of around 100,000 clones, under 85% of them appearing once. Sequenced sample: PBMCs. These receptors were collected from a man between 35 and 55 years old in good health and CMV-seronegative.

This clone was seen just once. The V and J genes are TRBV7-2 and TRBJ2-5, with TRBD2 matching over 9 bases. This CDR3 has 16 residues. With 3 bases clipped from V and 5 bases from J, the junction kept 10 bases outside the gene matches. Germline CDR1 reads SGHTA; CDR2 reads FQGNSA. The CDR3 nucleotides read TGTGCCAGCAGCTTCACCGGCGGGGGGGCAGGGGAGACCCAGTACTTC. This gives the protein CASSFTGGGAGETQYF.

This clone was detected a few times. The rearrangement links TRBV2 to TRBJ2-6; 9 nucleotides match TRBD1. CDR3 length equals 16 residues. The V and J ends lost 4 bases and 2 bases, in that order; junction bases with no gene match: 3. Germline CDR1 and CDR2: SNHLY and FYNNEI. DNA for the CDR3: TGTGCCAGCAGTGGACGGACAGGGGCTGGGGCCAACGTCCTGACTTTC. Translating gives CASSGRTGAGANVLTF. Variable domain in full (rest from reference TRBV2 and TRBJ2-6): EPEVTQTPSHQVTQMGQEVILRCVPISNHLYFYWYRQILGQKVEFLVSFYNNEISEKSEIFDDQFSVERPDGSNFTLKIRSTKLEDSAMYFCASSGRTGAGANVLTFGAGSRLTVL.

The CDR3 nucleotides are TGTGCCTGGAGCATGGGACAGAACAATGAGCAGTTCTTC. Translating gives CAWSMGQNNEQFF. The V and J genes are TRBV30 and TRBJ2-1; 7 bases match TRBD1. This CDR3 is built from 13 residues. Germline CDR1 reads GTSNPN; CDR2 reads SVGIG (reference sequence). V shed 3 bases and J 5 bases; nucleotides not matched to a gene: 4.

The V call is TRBV6-5, the J call TRBJ1-1, with a weak D call TRBD1 (6 bases). This CDR3 has 14 amino acids. The V end lost 6 bases, the J end lost 2 bases, and 13 bases lay between the germline ends. Germline CDR1 MNHEY, CDR2 SVGAGI. This CDR3 is CASSQLGGNTEAFF. For the CDR3, the DNA is TGTGCCAGCAGCCAACTTGGGGGCAACACTGAAGCTTTCTTT.

The chain employs TRBV11-2 and TRBJ2-1; perhaps TRBD2 as D (6 bases). This CDR3 is 18 amino acids long. Trimming took 2 bases from V and 0 from J, leaving 17 bases between them. Germline assignment: CDR1 SGHAT and CDR2 FQNNGV. The CDR3 DNA sequence: TGTGCCAGCAGCTTATTTAGGCAGGACTACTTCTCCTACAATGAGCAGTTCTTC. It yields the protein CASSLFRQDYFSYNEQFF.

V usage is TRBV11-2 and J usage is TRBJ1-6, with D tentatively TRBD1 (6 bases). The CDR3 consists of 15 residues. V was clipped by 3 bases and J by 6 bases, with 12 bases between them. Looked up from germline, CDR1 is SGHAT and CDR2 is FQNNGV. The CDR3 is CASSLESDSNSPLHF. CDR3 nucleotides: TGTGCCAGCAGCTTGGAATCGGACAGTAATTCACCCCTCCACTTT. Based on the CDR3 plus reference TRBV11-2 and TRBJ1-6, the full variable domain is EAGVAQSPRYKIIEKRQSVAFWCNPISGHATLYWYQQILGQGPKLLIQFQNNGVVDDSQLPKDRFSAERLKGVDSTLKIQPAKLEDSAVYLCASSLESDSNSPLHFGNGTRLTVT.

This clone was found a few times. The chain has TRBV9 and TRBJ2-1, with 11 bases lining up with TRBD2. Trimming cost V 6 bases and J 2 bases; bases outside gene matches: 4. Germline CDR1 and CDR2: SGDLS and YYNGEE. The CDR3 loop spans 15 amino acids. The CDR3 here is CASTPGLAAYNEQFF. CDR3 in DNA: TGTGCCAGCACACCGGGACTAGCGGCCTACAATGAGCAGTTCTTC.

The V gene is TRBV5-5, the J gene TRBJ1-1, with 11 bases matching TRBD1. Germline CDR1 and CDR2: SGHKS and YYEKEE (reference sequence). The CDR3 loop spans 16 amino acids. V was clipped by 4 bases and J by 5 bases; unmatched bases: 10. CDR3 coding DNA: TGTGCCAGCAGCCCGGATCCGGACAGGGGGCTGACTGAAGCTTTCTTT. This sequence encodes CASSPDPDRGLTEAFF.

This sequence joins TRBV6-1 and TRBJ1-5; D not certain. Germline CDR1 is MNHNS and CDR2 is SASEGT. This CDR3 has 14 residues. V lost 4 bases, J lost 2 bases, and 9 bases lay in between. The CDR3 DNA follows: TGTGCCAGCAGTGGCGGGATGGGCAATCAGCCCCAGCATTTT. Its protein product is CASSGGMGNQPQHF.

V usage is TRBV10-2 and J usage is TRBJ1-5, with D unresolved. The CDR3 loop spans 14 amino acids. V was shortened by 3 bases and J by 5 bases, with 11 bases between the two germline ends. Germline CDR1 and CDR2: WSHSY and SAAADI. CDR3 bases: TGCGCCAGCAGTGATAGCAGCGAGGATCAGCCCCAGCATTTT. This gives the protein CASSDSSEDQPQHF.

The CDR3 DNA sequence: TGCGCCAGCACCCTAGATGGGGCTACATTCCACTCTGGAAACACCATATATTTT. This codes for CASTLDGATFHSGNTIYF. The genes are TRBV23-1 and TRBJ1-3; D is possibly TRBD1 (5 bases). TRBV23-1 is an ORF, with its function uncertain. The CDR3 spans 18 residues. The V and J ends lost 7 bases and 0 bases respectively, with 22 bases between them.

About this clone itself: Sequence at one end of the junction differs from germline and may be a read error. This rearrangement joins TRBV6-6 to TRBJ1-6; D is undetermined. The CDR3 length is 15 residues. Germline V gene sequence: CDR1 MNHNY, CDR2 SVGAGI (reference sequence). The CDR3 DNA reads TGTGCCAGCAGTTCCTATGAGTCCTCTAATTCACCCCTCCACTTT. Translated, it gives CASSSYESSNSPLHF.

This chain connects TRBV6-5 to TRBJ1-2; no clear D. The CDR3 has 14 amino acids. Germline V gene sequence: CDR1 MNHEY, CDR2 SVGAGI. The V end was cut by 3 bases, the J end by 2 bases, with 10 bases between. The CDR3 is CASSYREVNYGYTF. The CDR3 DNA is TGTGCCAGCAGTTATCGGGAGGTGAACTATGGCTACACCTTC.

The V and J genes are TRBV29-1 and TRBJ2-7, with D tentatively TRBD2 (7 bases). CDR1 and CDR2 from the germline V gene are SQVTM and ANQGSEA. CDR3 length: 15 residues. V dropped 4 bases and J dropped 0 bases, with 16 bases sitting between them. CDR3 in amino acids: CSVGVGGGSSYEQYF. The CDR3 nucleotides are TGCAGCGTTGGGGTTGGGGGGGGCAGCTCCTACGAGCAGTACTTC.

In its sample, this clone was seen a few times. This chain joins TRBV6-5 and TRBJ1-5; TRBD1 agrees at 9 bases. The length of the CDR3 is 13 residues. The V segment lost 6 bases and the J segment 7 bases; nucleotides outside the gene matches: 4. The V gene's germline CDR1 is MNHEY and CDR2 SVGAGI. This CDR3 is CASRQGASQPQHF. The CDR3 region has the DNA TGTGCCAGCAGACAGGGGGCGAGCCAGCCCCAGCATTTT.

This clone was recorded only once. The gene calls are TRBV19 and TRBJ2-7; maybe TRBD2 (5 bases). The CDR3 totals 11 residues. Germline V lookup: CDR1 LNHDA, CDR2 SQIVND (reference sequence). V lost 5 bases and J lost 9, with 11 bases in between. CDR3 loop: CASSSRGLQYV. The CDR3 DNA is TGTGCCAGTAGTTCTCGGGGTTTGCAGTACGTC.

This clone was detected once. The chain has TRBV7-9 and TRBJ2-7, with a possible D match to TRBD1 (5 bases). The CDR3 runs to 13 residues. Germline V CDR1 and CDR2: SEHNR, FQNEAQ (reference sequence). V was shortened by 3 bases and J by 9 bases, with 15 bases between the two germline ends. CDR3 nucleotides: TGTGCCAGCAGCTTGGACACCGTACGATTGCAGTACGTC. Amino acids: CASSLDTVRLQYV.